These T cell receptor beta chains were read from a single sample in a study of Ad26.COV2.S vaccination and SARS-CoV-2 variants. Sequencing was performed with immunoSEQ multiplex PCR; in TCRdb, only in-frame clones are kept and a portion is missing. This sample has 300,000 to 350,000 clones; around four fifths occur once, and the top ten carry 2% to 2.5%. The specimen was peripheral blood, collected in a trial of Ad26.COV2.S vaccine versus placebo. These receptors all come from a person between 18 and 65 years old who received the Ad26.COV2.S COVID-19 vaccine or a placebo. Each CDR3 is given with its conserved first and last residue. The D gene is left open where the match is weak. Size is stated for part of the rows, as once, few or many counts, or as a class when the clone is expanded.

d_call: TRBD2
clone_size: once
v_call: TRBV6-6
j_call: TRBJ2-5
cdr3_nt: TGTGCCAGCAGTTACTCCGGGACTAGCGCCGCGACCCAGTACTTC
cdr3_aa: CASSYSGTSAATQYF

d_call: NA
clone_size: NA
v_call: TRBV5-6
j_call: TRBJ1-1
cdr3_nt: TGTGCCAGCAGCTTGCCAAGGAACACTGAAGCTTTCTTT
cdr3_aa: CASSLPRNTEAFF

d_call: NA
clone_size: once
v_call: TRBV7-9
j_call: TRBJ2-1
cdr3_nt: TGTGCCAGCACCACGGGGCAGGGGGGCTACAATGAGCAGTTCTTC
cdr3_aa: CASTTGQGGYNEQFF

d_call: TRBD2
clone_size: NA
v_call: TRBV18
j_call: TRBJ2-3
cdr3_nt: TGTGCCAGCTCACCCCTCGGACTAGCGGGGGTCACAGATACGCAGTATTTT
cdr3_aa: CASSPLGLAGVTDTQYF

d_call: NA
clone_size: NA
v_call: TRBV27
j_call: TRBJ1-5
cdr3_nt: TGTGCCAGCAGTTTGTCGGTACCTAGCAATCAGCCCCAGCATTTT
cdr3_aa: CASSLSVPSNQPQHF

d_call: NA
clone_size: NA
v_call: TRBV2
j_call: TRBJ2-7
cdr3_nt: TGTGCCAGCAGCATAACAGGGCTCGAGCAGTACTTC
cdr3_aa: CASSITGLEQYF

d_call: TRBD1
clone_size: few
v_call: TRBV30
j_call: TRBJ1-2
cdr3_nt: TGTGCCTGGAGCGTCGACAGGGACTATGGCTACACCTTC
cdr3_aa: CAWSVDRDYGYTF

d_call: NA
clone_size: NA
v_call: TRBV4-1
j_call: TRBJ1-3
cdr3_nt: TGCGCCAGCAGCCAAGCCGCGTTAAGCTCTGGAAACACCATATATTTT
cdr3_aa: CASSQAALSSGNTIYF

d_call: NA
clone_size: once
v_call: TRBV29-1
j_call: TRBJ1-2
cdr3_nt: TGCAGCGTTGAAGAGGGGGCCAGGGTTGTCGGCTACACCTTC
cdr3_aa: CSVEEGARVVGYTF

d_call: NA
clone_size: NA
v_call: TRBV14
j_call: TRBJ2-5
cdr3_nt: TGTGCCAGCAGCCAGTTAGCTGAGCACAGGGTAGAGACCCAGTACTTC
cdr3_aa: CASSQLAEHRVETQYF

d_call: NA
clone_size: NA
v_call: TRBV3-1/TRBV3-2
j_call: TRBJ2-3
cdr3_nt: TGTGCCAGCAGCCAAGCTCGACTTAGCACAGATACGCAGTATTTT
cdr3_aa: CASSQARLSTDTQYF

d_call: NA
clone_size: NA
v_call: TRBV6-5
j_call: TRBJ2-5
cdr3_nt: TGTGCCAGCACTCCCCTCTACGGCGGTGGAGAGACCCAGTACTTC
cdr3_aa: CASTPLYGGGETQYF

d_call: NA
clone_size: few
v_call: TRBV5-6
j_call: TRBJ1-1
cdr3_nt: TGTGCCAGCAGCCGTCAGGGGTTGGACACTGAAGCTTTCTTT
cdr3_aa: CASSRQGLDTEAFF

d_call: NA
clone_size: NA
v_call: TRBV29-1
j_call: TRBJ2-3
cdr3_nt: TGCAGCGTTAAGACAGGTCGCGCAGATACGCAGTATTTT
cdr3_aa: CSVKTGRADTQYF

d_call: NA
clone_size: NA
v_call: TRBV11-3
j_call: TRBJ2-2
cdr3_nt: TGTGCCAGCAGCCTAGAGAGCCCCGGGGAGCTGTTTTTT
cdr3_aa: CASSLESPGELFF

d_call: NA
clone_size: NA
v_call: TRBV12-3/TRBV12-4
j_call: TRBJ2-2
cdr3_nt: TGTGCCAGCAGTACTAACACCGGGGAGCTGTTTTTT
cdr3_aa: CASSTNTGELFF

d_call: NA
clone_size: NA
v_call: TRBV12-5
j_call: TRBJ1-5
cdr3_nt: TGTGCTAGTGGTTTGGAAGAGGATCAGCCCCAGCATTTT
cdr3_aa: CASGLEEDQPQHF

d_call: NA
clone_size: NA
v_call: TRBV6-5
j_call: TRBJ1-1
cdr3_nt: TGTGCCAGCACATCTGTCGCGGACCGGAACACTGAAGCTTTCTTT
cdr3_aa: CASTSVADRNTEAFF

d_call: TRBD1
clone_size: NA
v_call: TRBV6-5
j_call: TRBJ2-2
cdr3_nt: TGTGCCAGCAGCGCGGGACAGGACCACACCGGGGAGCTGTTTTTT
cdr3_aa: CASSAGQDHTGELFF

d_call: NA
clone_size: NA
v_call: TRBV19
j_call: TRBJ2-7
cdr3_nt: TGTGCCAGTAGTGCCGGAACGGGGTACGAGCAGTACTTC
cdr3_aa: CASSAGTGYEQYF

d_call: TRBD1
clone_size: NA
v_call: TRBV13
j_call: TRBJ1-5
cdr3_nt: TGTGCCAGCAGCCAAGGACAGGGGGTAAATCAGCCCCAGCATTTT
cdr3_aa: CASSQGQGVNQPQHF

d_call: TRBD2
clone_size: NA
v_call: TRBV5-1
j_call: TRBJ2-5
cdr3_nt: TGCGCCCGCGGGGCGGGGGGGCTTCAAGAGACCCAGTACTTC
cdr3_aa: CARGAGGLQETQYF

d_call: TRBD1
clone_size: NA
v_call: TRBV6-5
j_call: TRBJ1-6
cdr3_nt: TGTGCCAGCAGGCCCCCAGGGGGGGACGAATCACCCCTCCACTTT
cdr3_aa: CASRPPGGDESPLHF

d_call: NA
clone_size: once
v_call: TRBV15
j_call: TRBJ1-1
cdr3_nt: TGTGCCACCAGCACAGGACAGACCGCCTCCACTACCGAAGCTTTCTTT
cdr3_aa: CATSTGQTASTTEAFF

d_call: NA
clone_size: NA
v_call: TRBV9
j_call: TRBJ2-2
cdr3_nt: TGTGCCAGCAGCCCGCGGCCCGAAGCCCTCACCGGGGAGCTGTTTTTT
cdr3_aa: CASSPRPEALTGELFF

d_call: NA
clone_size: NA
v_call: TRBV5-1
j_call: TRBJ1-4
cdr3_nt: TGCGCCAGCAGCTTTGGGACACAGTTTGAAAAACTGTTTTTT
cdr3_aa: CASSFGTQFEKLFF

d_call: NA
clone_size: NA
v_call: TRBV6-5
j_call: TRBJ2-3
cdr3_nt: TGTGCCAGCAGTTACTCGACCCGTTTGCCCAATACGCAGTATTTT
cdr3_aa: CASSYSTRLPNTQYF

d_call: NA
clone_size: NA
v_call: TRBV28
j_call: TRBJ2-7
cdr3_nt: TGTGCCAGCAGTTTATTGGGGGTTTCCTACGAGCAGTACTTC
cdr3_aa: CASSLLGVSYEQYF

d_call: TRBD1
clone_size: NA
v_call: TRBV5-5
j_call: TRBJ1-5
cdr3_nt: TGTGCCAGCAGCTACCAACCCTCCGGGACAGGAGCCCAGCATTTT
cdr3_aa: CASSYQPSGTGAQHF

d_call: TRBD2
clone_size: NA
v_call: TRBV4-2
j_call: TRBJ2-5
cdr3_nt: TGTGCCAGCAGCCAAGCAGCGGGGGGCTGGTACCAAGAGACCCAGTACTTC
cdr3_aa: CASSQAAGGWYQETQYF

d_call: TRBD2
clone_size: NA
v_call: TRBV5-4
j_call: TRBJ2-7
cdr3_nt: TGTGCCAGCAGCGCCAAGACTAGCGGGGGGGCCGGGGAGCAGTACTTC
cdr3_aa: CASSAKTSGGAGEQYF

d_call: NA
clone_size: NA
v_call: TRBV18
j_call: TRBJ1-4
cdr3_nt: TGTGCCAGCTCACAAGAGACAGGTCTTAATGAAAAACTGTTTTTT
cdr3_aa: CASSQETGLNEKLFF

d_call: TRBD2
clone_size: NA
v_call: TRBV18
j_call: TRBJ2-1
cdr3_nt: TGTGCCAGCTCACCGACTAGCGGGGGGCCGAGCTCCTACAATGAGCAGTTCTTC
cdr3_aa: CASSPTSGGPSSYNEQFF

d_call: TRBD2
clone_size: NA
v_call: TRBV9
j_call: TRBJ2-1
cdr3_nt: TGTGCCAGCAGCGTAGTGGCGGGGGGGTTCTACAATGAGCAGTTCTTC
cdr3_aa: CASSVVAGGFYNEQFF

d_call: TRBD1
clone_size: once
v_call: TRBV28
j_call: TRBJ2-5
cdr3_nt: TGTGCCAGCAGTAAGAGGGGGCGAGGGACCCAGTACTTC
cdr3_aa: CASSKRGRGTQYF

d_call: TRBD1
clone_size: NA
v_call: TRBV19
j_call: TRBJ2-7
cdr3_nt: TGTGCCACCCGCCCCGGGACAGGGGGCCTCGAGCAGTACTTC
cdr3_aa: CATRPGTGGLEQYF

d_call: NA
clone_size: NA
v_call: TRBV5-6
j_call: TRBJ1-3
cdr3_nt: TGTGCCAGCAGCCCCCGGACAGCTGGAAACACCATATATTTT
cdr3_aa: CASSPRTAGNTIYF

d_call: NA
clone_size: NA
v_call: TRBV3-1/TRBV3-2
j_call: TRBJ1-2
cdr3_nt: TGTGCCAGCAGCCAACTGGGGGGCTTGCAGTATGGCTACACCTTC
cdr3_aa: CASSQLGGLQYGYTF

d_call: NA
clone_size: few
v_call: TRBV27
j_call: TRBJ1-1
cdr3_nt: TGTGCCAGCAGTTTAACGAAGCTTAACACTGAAGCTTTCTTT
cdr3_aa: CASSLTKLNTEAFF

d_call: NA
clone_size: NA
v_call: TRBV7-3
j_call: TRBJ2-7
cdr3_nt: TGTGCCAGCAGTAGGGATAGAACCTACGAGCAGTACTTC
cdr3_aa: CASSRDRTYEQYF

d_call: NA
clone_size: NA
v_call: TRBV9
j_call: TRBJ1-6
cdr3_nt: TGTGCCAGCAGCCGGGACAACAATAATTCACCCCTCCACTTT
cdr3_aa: CASSRDNNNSPLHF

d_call: TRBD1
clone_size: NA
v_call: TRBV24-1
j_call: TRBJ1-2
cdr3_nt: TGTGCCACCAGTGATTTTGACAGGGGTTACGGCTACACCTTC
cdr3_aa: CATSDFDRGYGYTF

d_call: NA
clone_size: NA
v_call: TRBV28
j_call: TRBJ1-2
cdr3_nt: TGTGCCAGCAGGGGGACGGAGGACTATGGCTACACCTTC
cdr3_aa: CASRGTEDYGYTF

d_call: NA
clone_size: NA
v_call: TRBV6-4
j_call: TRBJ2-1
cdr3_nt: TGTGCCAGCAGGAATACAGGGCAGTTCTTC
cdr3_aa: CASRNTGQFF

d_call: NA
clone_size: few
v_call: TRBV5-4
j_call: TRBJ2-1
cdr3_nt: TGTGCCAGCAGCAGGGTGGGCAGGGATCGGGGGTATGAGCAGTTCTTC
cdr3_aa: CASSRVGRDRGYEQFF

d_call: NA
clone_size: NA
v_call: TRBV11-2
j_call: TRBJ2-7
cdr3_nt: TGTGCCAGCAGCTTAGGCCAAAGGCAGGGGTACGAGCAGTACTTC
cdr3_aa: CASSLGQRQGYEQYF